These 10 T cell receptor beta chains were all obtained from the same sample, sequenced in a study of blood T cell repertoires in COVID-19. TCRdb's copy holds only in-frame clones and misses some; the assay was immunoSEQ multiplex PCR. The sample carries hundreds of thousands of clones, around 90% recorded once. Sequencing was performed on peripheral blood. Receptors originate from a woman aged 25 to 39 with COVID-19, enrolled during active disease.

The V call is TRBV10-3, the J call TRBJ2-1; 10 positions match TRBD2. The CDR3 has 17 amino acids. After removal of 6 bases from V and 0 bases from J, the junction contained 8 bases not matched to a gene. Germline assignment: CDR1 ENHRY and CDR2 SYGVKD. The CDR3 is CAIRGTSAQSSYNEQFF. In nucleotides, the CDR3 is TGTGCCATCAGGGGGACTAGCGCCCAGAGCTCCTACAATGAGCAGTTCTTC.

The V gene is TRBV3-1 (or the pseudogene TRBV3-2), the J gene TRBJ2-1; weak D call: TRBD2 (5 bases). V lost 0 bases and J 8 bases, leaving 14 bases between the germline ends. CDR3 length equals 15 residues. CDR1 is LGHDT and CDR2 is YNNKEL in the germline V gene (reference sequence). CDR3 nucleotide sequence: TGTGCCAGCAGCCAAGAAGAAATTAGCGTCGATGAGCAGTTCTTC. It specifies CASSQEEISVDEQFF.

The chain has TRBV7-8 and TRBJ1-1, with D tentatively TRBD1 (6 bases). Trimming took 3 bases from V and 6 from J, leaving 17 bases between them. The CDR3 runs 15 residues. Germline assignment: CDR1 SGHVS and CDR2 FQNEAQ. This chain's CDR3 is CASSFGSGATSEAFF. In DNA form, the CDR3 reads TGTGCCAGCAGCTTCGGGTCAGGGGCCACCTCTGAAGCTTTCTTT.

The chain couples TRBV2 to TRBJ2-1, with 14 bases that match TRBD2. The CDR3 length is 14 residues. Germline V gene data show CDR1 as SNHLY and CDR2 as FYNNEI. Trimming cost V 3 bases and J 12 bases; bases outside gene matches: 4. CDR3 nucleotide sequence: TGTGCCAGCAGTGAGACTAGCGGGAGGGGTGGGCAGTTCTTC. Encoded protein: CASSETSGRGGQFF.

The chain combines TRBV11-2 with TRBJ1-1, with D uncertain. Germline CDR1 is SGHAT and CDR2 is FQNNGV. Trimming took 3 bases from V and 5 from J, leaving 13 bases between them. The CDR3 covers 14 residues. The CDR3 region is CASSLEWTGTEAFF. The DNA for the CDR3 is TGTGCCAGCAGCTTGGAATGGACGGGGACTGAAGCTTTCTTT.

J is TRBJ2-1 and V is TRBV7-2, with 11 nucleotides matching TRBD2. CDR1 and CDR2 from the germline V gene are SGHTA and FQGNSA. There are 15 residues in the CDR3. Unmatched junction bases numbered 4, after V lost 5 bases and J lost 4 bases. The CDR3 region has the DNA TGTGCCAGCAGCGTAACTAGCGGGGGATACAATGAGCAGTTCTTC. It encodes CASSVTSGGYNEQFF.

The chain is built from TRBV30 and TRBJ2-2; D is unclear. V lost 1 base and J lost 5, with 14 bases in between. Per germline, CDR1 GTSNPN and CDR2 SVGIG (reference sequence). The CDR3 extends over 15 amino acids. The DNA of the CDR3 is TGTGCCTGGAGTGCCCCTGACGGGTGGACCGGGGAGCTGTTTTTT. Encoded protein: CAWSAPDGWTGELFF.

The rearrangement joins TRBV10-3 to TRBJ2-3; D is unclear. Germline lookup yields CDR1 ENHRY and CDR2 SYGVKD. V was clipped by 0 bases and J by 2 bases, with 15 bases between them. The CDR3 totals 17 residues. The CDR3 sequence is CAISESSRTVVTDTQYF. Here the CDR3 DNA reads TGTGCCATCAGTGAGTCGTCGAGAACAGTAGTCACAGATACGCAGTATTTT.

CDR3: CASSLGVGQNYGYTF. DNA of the CDR3: TGTGCCAGCAGCTTGGGAGTTGGACAAAACTATGGCTACACCTTC. This chain joins TRBV5-5 and TRBJ1-2; the D gene is possibly TRBD1 (5 bases). CDR3 length: 15 amino acids. Germline values: CDR1 SGHKS, CDR2 YYEKEE (reference sequence). V dropped 0 bases and J dropped 2 bases, with 11 bases sitting between them.

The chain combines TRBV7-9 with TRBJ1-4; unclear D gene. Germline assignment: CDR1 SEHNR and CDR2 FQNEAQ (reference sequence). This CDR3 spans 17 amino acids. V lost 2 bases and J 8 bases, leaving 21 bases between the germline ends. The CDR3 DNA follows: TGTGCCAGCAGCTTATCTCTCCAGGTCGCTCCTCGGGAAAAACTGTTTTTT. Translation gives CASSLSLQVAPREKLFF. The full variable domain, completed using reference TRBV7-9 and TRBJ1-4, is DTGVSQNPRHKITKRGQNVTFRCDPISEHNRLYWYRQTLGQGPEFLTYFQNEAQLEKSRLLSDRFSAERPKGSFSTLEIQRTEQGDSAMYLCASSLSLQVAPREKLFFGSGTQLSVL.